These T cell receptor beta chains were read from a single sample in a study of blood T cell repertoires in COVID-19. Only in-frame clones appear in the TCRdb table, and some are missing; sequencing was by immunoSEQ multiplex PCR. This repertoire shows some 120,000 clones, approximately 77% found once; its top ten account for around a fifth. The sample was peripheral blood. The receptors were gathered from a man older than 75 with acute or convalescent COVID-19. The conserved cysteine and the conserved F or W are not part of the CDR3 here.

j_call	v_call	cdr3_aa
TRBJ2-2	TRBV11-3	ASRPTGGADTGELF
TRBJ1-5	TRBV12-3/TRBV12-4	ASTPTRNQPQH
TRBJ2-1	TRBV6-5	ASSYSSFYNEQF
TRBJ2-5	TRBV5-1	ASSFQTGGKETQY
TRBJ2-1	TRBV7-9	ASSLRAGQAHNEQF
TRBJ1-2	TRBV2	ASSVTATGYGYT
TRBJ2-1	TRBV5-1	ASSLASANNEQF
TRBJ1-2	TRBV18	ASSQNPLGTAYGYT
TRBJ1-6	TRBV19	ASSIVNRGRFSPLH
TRBJ1-5	TRBV9	ASSTGGSNQPQH
TRBJ2-7	TRBV11-3	ASSPRGNPYEQY
TRBJ1-2	TRBV5-4	ASSPTRDRINYGYT
TRBJ2-7	TRBV5-1	ASSLSSGRAYEQY
TRBJ1-1	TRBV11-2	ASSFDRVTEAF
TRBJ1-1	TRBV7-8	ASSKLTGNTEAF
TRBJ2-5	TRBV12-1	ASSCDSQETQY
TRBJ2-3	TRBV5-1	ASSSPGQGLDTQY
TRBJ2-7	TRBV28	ASTQGAGEQY
TRBJ1-5	TRBV5-8	ASSLTTGHRGQPQH
TRBJ1-2	TRBV19	ASSIQDTYGYT
TRBJ2-3	TRBV7-9	ASSLRQRPGGDTQY
TRBJ1-4	TRBV28	ASSDPGTGARKLF
TRBJ1-6	TRBV19	ASQGQGRSPLH
TRBJ1-6	TRBV7-9	ASSQLDRRNSPLH
TRBJ1-1	TRBV20-1	SATPGQAAF
TRBJ1-1	TRBV9	ASTPGLNTEAF
TRBJ1-2	TRBV5-5	ASSLAGQGTGYT
TRBJ2-4	TRBV6-5	ASRAPGQAKNIQY
TRBJ2-1	TRBV4-1	ASSQVGGVGSYNEQF
TRBJ2-7	TRBV5-1	ASSLEGQVGSYEQY
TRBJ1-1	TRBV29-1	SVEGRLIFGGGTWEEAF
TRBJ1-1	TRBV5-1	ASSLVAGGNTEAF
TRBJ2-3	TRBV5-3	ARSSPDRTSTDTQY
TRBJ1-3	TRBV6-5	ASSQRTGNGNTIY
TRBJ2-2	TRBV2	ASSEETSVNGELF
TRBJ2-1	TRBV20-1	SASPRGSGGAGSYNEQF
TRBJ1-3	TRBV7-2	ASSLGLPGSGNTIY
TRBJ2-3	TRBV12-5	ASGLGLPGQGSDTQY
TRBJ1-2	TRBV15	ATSTTRGGYT
TRBJ1-1	TRBV6-2/TRBV6-3	ASSYSSPRGNTEAF
TRBJ2-1	TRBV29-1	SVEPGRGRDNEQF
TRBJ1-2	TRBV5-1	ASSVPGQGLGGYT
TRBJ1-4	TRBV10-3	ATSGGTNEKLF
TRBJ2-3	TRBV28	ASYPGGGWTDTQY
TRBJ2-7	TRBV7-8	ASSLSSGGPYEQY
TRBJ1-1	TRBV3-1/TRBV3-2	ASSPHRGRTEAF
TRBJ2-3	TRBV12-2	ASRLYSPGQGANTQY
TRBJ1-2	TRBV7-2	ASSLLRGGYT
TRBJ2-2	TRBV5-1	ASSYDRGTGELF
TRBJ2-7	TRBV10-2	ASSDTGGGLSYEQY
TRBJ2-7	TRBV30	AWRRGGLKEQY
TRBJ2-5	TRBV5-1	ASSWRPSTGSQETQY
TRBJ2-5	TRBV7-2	ASSLAGRVKGETQY
TRBJ1-2	TRBV14	ASSQVHIYGYT
TRBJ1-2	TRBV6-5	ASSYSRRATTYGYT
TRBJ2-2	TRBV6-2/TRBV6-3	ASSYSDRGRRNTGELF
TRBJ1-5	TRBV4-2	ASSQRVGENFNQPQH
TRBJ2-1	TRBV20-1	SASIAGEQF
TRBJ2-5	TRBV7-9	ASSFRDTQETQY